Detailed here is one T cell receptor (beta chain). The antigen this receptor binds is unknown. No much larger clone is present one base from it, and per-base qualities are unavailable. The cohort was made up of 500 to 800 healthy bone marrow donors. At the time of sampling, every cohort member was nominally healthy, though immune exposures that went unrecorded were likely present. The donor was CMV seropositive and belonged to the group of more than 250 seropositive cohort members. A peripheral blood sample was collected from each donor, and TCR beta sequencing was performed on peripheral blood mononuclear cells. The Qiagen DNeasy Blood Extraction Kit was used to extract genomic DNA from the blood cell samples. This entry is derived from a study of cytomegalovirus exposure and HLA in healthy donors (TCRdb year 2017). About the investigation overall: An earlier analysis of more than 550 of the donors reported 276 Gb of sequence data and 117 million unique TCR beta sequences obtained from about 179 million T cells. In a later analysis, previously published TCR beta repertoires from roughly 710 donors were re-analyzed and high-resolution HLA genotyping was added so that TCR occurrence patterns could be studied. Rather than drawing on any new phenotypic data, the later analysis identified candidate immune exposures from TCR beta sequences and the way those sequences occurred across donors. Donor age, sex, ethnicity and CMV serostatus were compiled together with the repertoire data. Besides the first cohort of 666 subjects, a separate validation cohort made up of 120 different subjects was used. Using immunosequencing, the study profiled T cell repertoires from about 610 subjects and related those repertoires to cytomegalovirus serostatus. Among around 400 genotyped donors of the cohort, an average of around 240,000 unique TCR beta nucleotide sequences were sequenced per donor, roughly 18% of them non-productive. Every discovery cohort repertoire had been produced on one sequencing platform. HLA typing included class I and class II loci at four-digit resolution. Genome-wide SNP genotypes for about 65% of the 666 donors were used in a later genetic analysis, which treated that subset as a discovery cohort. To decide whether each TCR beta V gene segment behaved as functional or pseudogenic, an earlier analysis of some 570 of the donors relied on high-throughput TCR beta sequencing. Of the roughly 390 genotyped donors, more than 75% were placed in the genetic ancestry cluster associated with self-reported Caucasian donors. The study combined high-throughput TCR immunosequencing, statistical association of individual TCRs with disease status, and machine learning to predict cytomegalovirus infection status. Roughly 320 gigabases of sequencing data and around 80 million unique TCR sequences made up an early release that covered nearly 650 HLA-typed donors. Roughly 5 DR-DQ haplotypes were treated as single units for association and clustering because of strong linkage in the cohort. The study aimed to test whether signatures of past pathogen exposure could be identified by cataloging public T cell receptors. Typing coverage differed by locus: A, B, C, DRB1 and DQB1 were typed in about 629-630 donors, DQA1 in approximately 520, DPA1 in around 600, and DPB1 in approximately 450.

The V end gives up 1 base and the J end 3 bases, leaving 10 bases in the junction not matched to a gene. The germline V gene supplies CDR1 SGHTA and CDR2 FQGTGA. Spanning cysteine to phenylalanine, the CDR3 consists of 20 amino acids. The read is trimmed to its CDR3 DNA, 60 bases read in frame from base 1. The library was prepared using the immunoSEQ multiplex PCR assay. A mixture of 60 forward primers for TCR Vbeta segments and 13 reverse primers for TCR Jbeta segments was used in the multiplex PCR. The CDR3 region of rearranged TCR beta genes was amplified from genomic DNA by a multiplex PCR assay. Amplified TCR beta libraries were sequenced as 87-base-pair reads on the Illumina HiSeq System. In the source study's methods: A later analysis tallied roughly 78 million unique TCR beta chains across the 666 repertoires, and approximately 9.9 million of those chains were shared by two or more donors. Raw reads were error-corrected and collapsed into unique sequences by a nearest-neighbor algorithm in which closely related sequences were merged to remove PCR and sequencing errors. Alignment of CDR3 sequences to IMGT reference sequences was used to assign V, D and J gene segments. For a sequence to be retained, at least a six-nucleotide match to both a V gene segment and a J gene segment was required. Rearrangements were classified as productive when the CDR3 lacked stop codons and remained in frame with V and J, and all other rearrangements were classified as non-productive. CDR3 was defined according to IMGT convention as the region running from the second conserved V-encoded cysteine to the conserved J-encoded phenylalanine. In an earlier analysis of just under 600 of the donors, sequences lacking an unambiguous match to a single V gene segment were excluded. In an earlier analysis of more than 500 of the donors, a V segment was called functional when productive rearrangements were above 56.7%, and segregating when the standard deviation between donors exceeded 5%. A statistical classification framework was built for diagnosing cytomegalovirus status from the catalog of TCR beta chain sequences. In a later analysis, TCR nucleotide sequences were compared against IMGT/GENE-DB human TR gene sequences so that V and J genes could be assigned. Using the TCRdist pipeline, a later analysis assigned CDR3 sequences along with most-parsimonious VDJ recombination scenarios. In a later analysis, each TCR beta chain was defined by its CDR3 amino acid sequence together with its V-gene family, and reads without a unique V-gene family were excluded. As a way to deal with suspected cross-contamination and a sequencing artifact, a later analysis dropped under 600 nucleotide sequences that were highly shared and had low generation probability. A later analysis calculated a clonal expansion index for each public chain from normalized within-repertoire ranks of inferred template counts. In a later analysis, generation probabilities were computed using a VDJ recombination model fitted to out-of-frame rearrangements, and the results were checked against IGoR. A later analysis scored TCR-TCR, TCR-HLA and TCR-CMV co-occurrence with hypergeometric tests, applying a repertoire-size bias correction to TCR pairs. A later analysis estimated false discovery rates by permuting HLA or CMV assignments 20 times. In a later analysis, co-occurring TCRs were grouped using DBSCAN, and TCRdist sequence similarity was added for clustering within HLA-allele-positive subsets. Repertoires with fewer than 30,000 or more than 120,000 public chains were left out of co-occurrence clustering, as were a handful of repertoires with anomalous nucleotide sharing. TCRdb's version of the immuneACCESS table is confined to in-frame rearrangements and falls short of the full clone set. An unresolved V gene accounts for under half of the shortfall where checked; the remainder is of unknown origin. D and trimming were read from the DNA, whereas the V and J calls and clone size are those reported in that table. This sample lists 90,000 to 110,000 clones; approximately 76% were detected once. Together, the top ten hold 7.7% of the sample.

Study-wide findings and limitations: According to the authors, the approach could potentially be generalized to other disease states and immunological phenotypes. HLA typing was unavailable for some donors at each locus, so association tests used only the typed subset. Most CMV-associated TCR beta chains appeared to be HLA-restricted in a later analysis, and the HLA associations seemed to be driven largely by CMV exposure. In a later genetic analysis, fewer N-insertions in productive TCRs were reported among donors in an Asian-associated ancestry cluster than the approximately 670-donor mean. At a false discovery rate of 0.05, a later analysis linked 16,951 TCR beta sequences to specific HLA alleles. In an earlier analysis of 587 of the donors, most TCR beta V segments appeared in productive rearrangements about 90% or about 30% of the time, broadly matching IMGT annotations. According to a later analysis, parvovirus B19, influenza, CMV and Epstein-Barr virus appeared linked to several top co-occurrence clusters. In vitro tests confirmed that a few of the cytomegalovirus-associated TCR beta chains recognize cytomegalovirus antigens. The only immune exposure information available for the cohort was CMV serostatus. A total of fewer than 200 TCR beta chains were listed by the study as associated with cytomegalovirus. Roughly uniform sequencing depth across donors was assumed in presence/absence analyses, although this assumption may not hold. Some IMGT-functional V segments, including TRBV6-2 and TRBV6-3, could not be distinguished by the 87-base-pair reads and were therefore excluded. A later genetic analysis associated a missense DCLRE1C variant with V-gene and J-gene trimming of TCR beta chains, and an independent cohort replicated the association. Cytomegalovirus status was reported to be diagnosed by the classifier with high specificity and sensitivity in both the original and validation cohorts. Linkage disequilibrium might explain the correlated functional status among segregating V segments, but an unknown experimental factor could not be ruled out. A cluster of highly shared sequence variants was judged likely to be a technical artifact of the sequencing pipeline. This cohort had only TCR beta chains sequenced, and the lack of alpha or paired-chain data limited which features could be detected. A further reported finding was that TCR beta sequences accurately predicted the HLA-A and HLA-B alleles for most subjects in the first cohort. In a later analysis, TCR association rates were found to vary across HLA loci, with the most associated TCRs seen for DRB1 alleles and the fewest for HLA-C alleles. The earlier analysis of approximately 560 of the donors excluded over 15 rarely observed V segments, including chromosome 9 orphons, because counts were too low. When HLA alleles, especially DR and DQ, strongly co-occurred, TCR associations were difficult to assign to individual alleles. In a later analysis, HLA-associated TCR beta chains showed more clonal expansion and lower generation probabilities than non-associated chains that were equally common. Most TCR sequences were observed very rarely across donors, whereas some public TCRs were present in many individuals.

The sample consisted of PBMCs. The clonotype was recovered from a woman between 45 and 65 years old in good health and CMV-seropositive. The chain joins TRBV7-3 to TRBJ2-3, with TRBD2 identical over 16 junction bases. The sequenced DNA: TGTGCCAGCAGCTTAATGCCCCGGGGACTAGCGGGGGGGCCGACAGATACGCAGTATTTT. Translated, this is CASSLMPRGLAGGPTDTQYF.